This is a list of T cell receptor beta chains from one sample in a study of OX40 agonist ivuxolimab in advanced cancers. Clones were sequenced by immunoSEQ multiplex PCR, and TCRdb holds only the in-frame ones, with some missing. The profile shows approximately 69,000 clones, around 85% of them singletons. This sample comprised CD4+ or CD8+ T cells sorted from blood, obtained in a trial of the OX40 agonist ivuxolimab. These receptors were obtained from an adult with an advanced solid tumor such as melanoma, head and neck, liver or kidney cancer. The CDR3 runs from the conserved cysteine through the conserved F or W. The order of the fields is V gene, D gene, clone size, J gene, CDR3 protein, CDR3 DNA. D genes are given only for firm matches. Rows give clone size only sometimes, using once, few, many, or a class for an expanded clone.

TRBV7-9	.	.	TRBJ2-3	CASSLGAGTLPPTDTQYF	TGTGCCAGCAGCTTAGGGGCAGGGACGTTACCCCCCACAGATACGCAGTATTTT
TRBV19	.	.	TRBJ2-6	CASKSGWANVLTF	TGTGCCAGTAAAAGCGGCTGGGCCAACGTCCTGACTTTC
TRBV12-5	.	.	TRBJ2-5	CASGSSEGGTQYF	TGTGCTAGTGGTTCTTCCGAGGGGGGGACCCAGTACTTC
TRBV27	.	.	TRBJ1-5	CASSFQYNQPQHF	TGTGCCAGCAGTTTTCAGTACAATCAGCCCCAGCATTTT
TRBV28	.	few	TRBJ2-3	CASSFDSRTDTQYF	TGTGCCAGCAGTTTCGACAGCCGCACAGATACGCAGTATTTT
TRBV18	TRBD2	.	TRBJ2-2	CASSPPEAIAGGNTGELFF	TGTGCCAGCTCACCACCGGAGGCGATAGCGGGGGGGAACACCGGGGAGCTGTTTTTT
TRBV30	.	.	TRBJ2-1	CAWTNRGSGEQFF	TGTGCCTGGACCAATAGGGGGTCTGGGGAGCAGTTCTTC
TRBV25-1	.	.	TRBJ2-7	CASNEGPYEQYF	TGTGCCAGCAATGAGGGACCTTACGAGCAGTACTTC
TRBV6-6	TRBD2	.	TRBJ2-1	CASRAPAGGLIEQFF	TGTGCCAGCAGGGCTCCAGCGGGGGGGCTAATTGAGCAGTTCTTC
TRBV10-2	TRBD2	.	TRBJ2-1	CASSGLAGGPFTYNEQFF	TGCGCCAGCTCAGGACTAGCGGGAGGTCCTTTTACCTACAATGAGCAGTTCTTC
TRBV29-1	.	once	TRBJ1-1	CSVEDSQNTEAFF	TGCAGCGTTGAAGACAGCCAGAACACTGAAGCTTTCTTT
TRBV2	.	.	TRBJ2-7	CASSEGGYEQYF	TGTGCCAGCAGTGAAGGGGGCTACGAGCAGTACTTC
TRBV5-1	TRBD2	.	TRBJ2-2	CASSKGLDTGELFF	TGCGCCAGCAGCAAGGGACTAGACACCGGGGAGCTGTTTTTT
TRBV30	TRBD2	.	TRBJ2-5	CAWMRGSGSAEDETQYF	TGTGCCTGGATGAGGGGTAGCGGGAGCGCCGAGGACGAGACCCAGTACTTC
TRBV6-6	.	.	TRBJ1-2	CASSLTDYYGYTF	TGTGCCAGCAGTTTGACAGACTACTATGGCTACACCTTC
TRBV10-1	.	.	TRBJ1-1	CASRYLRRGNTEAFF	TGCGCCAGCAGGTATCTCAGGCGGGGGAACACTGAAGCTTTCTTT
TRBV6-5	.	once	TRBJ2-5	CASSYGIIETQYF	TGTGCCAGCAGTTATGGGATTATAGAGACCCAGTACTTC
TRBV5-1	.	.	TRBJ1-5	CASSLEGTGKNQPQHF	TGCGCCAGCAGCTTGGAGGGAACTGGAAAGAATCAGCCCCAGCATTTT
TRBV9	.	few	TRBJ2-7	CASSRGGLGSYEQYF	TGTGCCAGCAGCCGAGGGGGTCTTGGGTCCTACGAGCAGTACTTC
TRBV7-2	.	.	TRBJ2-1	CASSLGGSGRNEQFF	TGTGCCAGCAGCCTCGGCGGGTCAGGGCGCAATGAGCAGTTCTTC
TRBV7-2	TRBD2	.	TRBJ2-3	CASSGSVAGQDTQYF	TGTGCCAGCAGCGGTTCGGTAGCGGGGCAAGATACGCAGTATTTT
TRBV30	TRBD2	.	TRBJ2-7	CACHNPSGTSGSYEQYF	TGTGCCTGTCATAACCCGTCCGGGACTAGCGGCTCCTACGAGCAGTACTTC
TRBV2	.	.	TRBJ2-3	CASTRDPNFPTDTQYF	TGTGCCAGCACCCGGGACCCAAATTTTCCCACAGATACGCAGTATTTT
TRBV19	.	.	TRBJ2-1	CASSTFNNEQFF	TGTGCCAGTAGTACCTTTAACAATGAGCAGTTCTTC
TRBV25-1	TRBD2	.	TRBJ2-1	CASSSRGGGGNEQFF	TGTGCCAGCAGTTCGCGTGGCGGGGGGGGGAATGAGCAGTTCTTC
TRBV7-2	.	.	TRBJ2-1	CASSLGNKNNEQFF	TGTGCCAGCAGCTTAGGTAACAAAAACAATGAGCAGTTCTTC
TRBV19	.	.	TRBJ2-1	CASSGPMEYNEQFF	TGTGCCAGTAGTGGCCCGATGGAATACAATGAGCAGTTCTTC
TRBV25-1	.	.	TRBJ1-6	CASSVPGSRSPLHF	TGTGCCAGCAGTGTTCCGGGGAGCCGATCACCCCTCCACTTT
TRBV30	.	.	TRBJ1-1	CAWSGTQVTFF	TGTGCCTGGAGTGGCACTCAGGTCACTTTCTTT
TRBV7-9	.	few	TRBJ1-5	CASSLTGNQPQHF	TGTGCCAGCAGCTTAACAGGGAATCAGCCCCAGCATTTT
TRBV10-3	.	.	TRBJ1-5	CAITEGGSNQPQHF	TGTGCCATCACCGAGGGGGGAAGCAATCAGCCCCAGCATTTT
TRBV5-1	.	.	TRBJ1-1	CASSLASSMTNTEAFF	TGCGCCAGCAGCTTGGCCTCTAGTATGACGAACACTGAAGCTTTCTTT
TRBV6-6	TRBD1	.	TRBJ2-5	CASRPRTGPQETQYF	TGTGCCAGCAGACCCCGGACAGGGCCCCAAGAGACCCAGTACTTC
TRBV5-4	.	.	TRBJ2-5	CASSPRDGNQETQYF	TGTGCCAGCAGTCCCCGGGACGGCAACCAAGAGACCCAGTACTTC
TRBV19	.	.	TRBJ2-5	CASSINPSLRETQYF	TGTGCCAGTAGTATCAACCCTAGTCTTCGCGAGACCCAGTACTTC
TRBV5-1	.	.	TRBJ2-7	CASSLWDGTYEQYF	TGCGCCAGCAGCCTGTGGGACGGAACCTACGAGCAGTACTTC
TRBV7-2	TRBD1	few	TRBJ1-2	CASSRDTGTGSNGYTF	TGTGCCAGCAGCCGAGATACCGGGACAGGGTCTAATGGCTACACCTTC
TRBV7-2	.	.	TRBJ2-7	CASSLAGGLNSYEQYF	TGTGCCAGCAGCTTAGCAGGGGGGTTAAACTCCTACGAGCAGTACTTC
TRBV19	TRBD1	.	TRBJ2-4	CASSILAGQVAKNIQYF	TGTGCCAGTAGTATCCTCGCGGGACAGGTAGCCAAAAACATTCAGTACTTC
TRBV2	.	few	TRBJ1-6	CASSAYNSPLHF	TGTGCCAGCAGTGCTTATAATTCACCCCTCCACTTT
TRBV6-4	TRBD1	.	TRBJ1-2	CASSDTDRGLGYTF	TGTGCCAGCAGTGACACGGACAGGGGGCTTGGCTACACCTTC
TRBV7-2	TRBD1	.	TRBJ2-7	CASSQGPDRVGEQYF	TGTGCCAGCAGCCAAGGGCCGGACAGGGTTGGTGAGCAGTACTTC
TRBV11-2	.	many	TRBJ1-2	CASSLGNDYGYTF	TGTGCCAGCAGCTTAGGGAACGACTATGGCTACACCTTC
TRBV29-1	TRBD2	once	TRBJ2-1	CSVESRTSGPRNEQFF	TGCAGCGTTGAATCTCGGACTAGCGGGCCTAGGAATGAGCAGTTCTTC
TRBV6-5	.	.	TRBJ1-6	CASSYERASPLHF	TGTGCCAGCAGTTACGAGCGGGCTTCACCCCTCCACTTT
TRBV29-1	.	.	TRBJ1-2	CSVYSVYGYTF	TGCAGCGTTTATTCTGTCTATGGCTACACCTTC
TRBV10-1	.	.	TRBJ2-7	CASSARAVDHEQYF	TGCGCCAGCAGCGCAAGGGCGGTTGACCACGAGCAGTACTTC
TRBV5-1	TRBD2	once	TRBJ2-1	CASSPGLAGGRAEQFF	TGCGCCAGCAGCCCGGGACTAGCGGGAGGGCGGGCTGAGCAGTTCTTC
TRBV6-4	TRBD2	.	TRBJ2-1	CASSVPGAGGFF	TGTGCCAGCAGTGTCCCGGGGGCGGGAGGATTCTTC
TRBV27	TRBD2	.	TRBJ2-2	CASTYGRATTGELFF	TGTGCCAGCACATATGGGAGGGCCACCACCGGGGAGCTGTTTTTT
TRBV7-9	.	few	TRBJ2-7	CASSSAVTDPQYF	TGTGCCAGCAGCTCAGCGGTGACAGATCCACAGTACTTC
TRBV27	.	.	TRBJ2-7	CASSKLRREDKQYF	TGTGCCAGCAGTAAACTTCGGCGGGAAGACAAGCAGTACTTC
TRBV11-2	.	.	TRBJ1-1	CASSLERNTEAFF	TGTGCCAGCAGCTTAGAAAGAAACACTGAAGCTTTCTTT
TRBV28	.	.	TRBJ2-7	CASSAGTFSEQYF	TGTGCCAGCAGTGCAGGGACCTTTAGCGAGCAGTACTTC
TRBV5-1	.	.	TRBJ2-2	CASSLGQGGTGELFF	TGCGCCAGCAGCTTGGGACAGGGAGGCACCGGGGAGCTGTTTTTT
TRBV6-5	.	.	TRBJ1-1	CASSPPEKSTEAFF	TGTGCCAGCAGCCCCCCGGAGAAGAGCACTGAAGCTTTCTTT
TRBV11-3	TRBD2	.	TRBJ2-2	CASSFGLAGGNTGELFF	TGTGCCAGCAGCTTCGGCCTAGCGGGAGGAAACACCGGGGAGCTGTTTTTT